This TCR beta chain was captured by sequencing in a study of neurological immune-mediated disorders. Study background: There were 34 multiple sclerosis patients. Of these, 31 had relapsing-remitting MS and 3 had secondary progressive MS.

This clonotype was recorded many times. TCRdb passed the 5' RACE reads through MiXCR, listing each CDR3 protein once. The table shows roughly 70,000 distinct CDR3 sequences, with 4.8% occurring only once. The TCR was taken from an older woman with multiple sclerosis. The sequenced material came from PBMCs.

In DNA form, the CDR3 reads TGTGCCAGCAGTCCAAGGACTAGCGGGAGGGCCACTGAGCAGTTCTTC. Amino acid sequence: CASSPRTSGRATEQFF. This chain links TRBV12-3 or TRBV12-4 with TRBJ2-1; 15 nucleotides match TRBD2. The V segment lost 5 bases and the J segment 9 bases; nucleotides outside the gene matches: 8. The CDR3 consists of 16 residues.